The clone carrying this TCR beta chain occurred many times. What it binds is unknown. The sample comes from a study of T cells after posttransplantation cyclophosphamide. Using immunoSEQ multiplex PCR, the repertoire was profiled, and TCRdb retains in-frame clones only, with some absent. There are 20,000 to 30,000 clones in the sample, none observed a single time. The study's findings and limits: After PTCy, TRB diversity resembled that of CNI/methotrexate controls. Blood and skin or GI T cell repertoires showed limited TRB overlap.

CDR3 length: 16 amino acids. V shed 4 bases, J shed 7 bases, and the junction held 15 bases outside the gene matches. Per germline, CDR1 MDHEN and CDR2 SYDVKM. The chain combines TRBV28 with TRBJ1-2; TRBD1 matches at 7 bases. The source material was PBMCs. The TCR was taken from a woman aged 50 to 60 in good health, CMV-negative, and a related stem cell transplant donor. The chain's CDR3 is CASSSPPPGQLSGYTF. In nucleotides, the CDR3 is TGTGCCAGCAGTTCCCCTCCGCCGGGACAGCTTTCTGGCTACACCTTC.